The 29 T cell receptor beta chains listed next were all sequenced from one sample in a study of metastatic and nonmetastatic thyroid tumors. Ahead of thyroid surgery, no patient had received treatment of any kind. TCRdb re-called clones via MiXCR from the PCR reads. The data contain about 16,000 clones, 20% to 30% of them singletons. What was sequenced was adjacent normal tissue. These receptors were obtained from a female donor with papillary thyroid cancer or a benign thyroid nodule (not recorded which). Some clones in this sample may be carry-over from other donors' samples.

This clone has a count of ten or more. The chain carries TRBV6-1 and TRBJ2-7; D possibly corresponds to TRBD2 (7 bases). V was cut by 8 bases and J by 1 base, with 18 bases left in between. The CDR3 is 15 residues long. Germline loops: CDR1 MNHNS, CDR2 SASEGT. The DNA for the CDR3 is TGTGCCAGCCCAAAGGGGGGGGGCATGTCCTACGAGCAGTACTTC. It encodes CASPKGGGMSYEQYF.

The chain recombines TRBV19 with TRBJ1-2; TRBD1 aligns across 7 bases. The V and J ends lost 4 bases and 8 bases, in that order; junction bases with no gene match: 7. The CDR3 covers 13 residues. Germline assignment: CDR1 LNHDA and CDR2 SQIVND (reference sequence). The CDR3 DNA is TGTGCCAGTAGTACCGGGACAGAGGGCGGCTACACCTTC. Encoded protein: CASSTGTEGGYTF.

The chain links TRBV28 to TRBJ1-6; D uncertain. V was pared by 6 bases and J by 8 bases, with 8 bases between. Germline V gives CDR1 MDHEN, CDR2 SYDVKM. The CDR3 loop spans 12 amino acids. In nucleotides, the CDR3 is TGTGCCAGCAGGACTGCGCATTCACCCCTCCACTTT. Translating gives CASRTAHSPLHF.

This clone is deemed large (0.1 to 1%). The chain uses TRBV3-1 and TRBJ2-7; a weak D match, TRBD2 (5 bases). CDR3 length: 13 residues. Germline CDR1 and CDR2: LGHDT and YNNKEL (reference sequence). The V and J ends lost 1 base and 5 bases respectively, with 9 bases between them. CDR3 in DNA: TGTGCCAGCAGCCAAGGTTTGGAGGACGAGCAGTACTTC. Its translation is CASSQGLEDEQYF.

The V and J genes are TRBV20-1 and TRBJ2-7; either TRBD1 or TRBD2 may fit D (6 bases each). The CDR3 runs 13 residues. Germline lookup yields CDR1 DFQATT and CDR2 SNEGSKA (reference sequence). Trimming removed 5 bases from V and 4 bases from J, with 15 bases in between. CDR3: CSASQGGPYEQYF. In DNA form, the CDR3 reads TGCAGTGCTTCACAAGGGGGGCCTTACGAGCAGTACTTC.

In regard to this clone: The conserved final phenylalanine or tryptophan is absent from the CDR3, which likely points to a read error. The rearrangement uses TRBV5-1 and TRBJ1-3; maybe TRBD1 (5 bases). The germline V gene has CDR1 SGHRS and CDR2 YFSETQ. The CDR3 contains 18 residues. V was shortened by 0 bases and J by 2 bases, with 18 bases between the two germline ends. The chain's CDR3 is CASSLATAGLSTGNTIYN. The DNA of the CDR3 is TGCGCCAGCAGCTTGGCGACGGCGGGACTGTCGACTGGAAACACCATATATAAT.

The chain uses TRBV12-3 or TRBV12-4 and TRBJ2-7; 9 nucleotides match TRBD1. This CDR3 has 15 residues. The J segment lost 4 bases and the V segment lost 3 bases, leaving 7 bases of the junction unmatched. The CDR3 is CASSLGTGSTYEQYF. The DNA for the CDR3 is TGTGCCAGCAGTTTGGGGACAGGGTCTACTTACGAGCAGTACTTC.

The rearrangement joins TRBV6-5 to TRBJ2-1, with D perhaps being TRBD1 or TRBD2 (6 bases each). Per the germline V gene, CDR1 is MNHEY and CDR2 is SVGAGI. V was cut by 3 bases and J by 15 bases, with 24 bases left in between. CDR3 length equals 15 residues. The chain's CDR3 is CASSYAEGGSHVWFF. The CDR3, as DNA: TGTGCCAGCAGTTATGCTGAAGGGGGGAGCCACGTCTGGTTCTTC.

About this clone itself: The junction and the germline gene differ at one end; a read error may be behind it. Different DNA sequences within this sample yield the same CDR3. V usage is TRBV6-7 and J usage is TRBJ2-3; TRBD1 agrees at 8 bases. TRBV6-7 is treated as an ORF (open reading frame) with a function not yet certain. The CDR3 is 15 residues long. This CDR3 reads CASSSPGQGTDTQYF. Here the CDR3 DNA reads TGTGCCAGTAGTTCCCCCGGACAGGGAACAGATACGCAGTATTTT.

V usage is TRBV4-3 and J usage is TRBJ1-4, with 7 bases lining up with TRBD1. The V segment lost 5 bases and the J segment 8 bases; nucleotides outside the gene matches: 17. This CDR3 region has 17 residues. CDR1 and CDR2 from the germline V gene are LGHNA and YSLEER. CDR3 bases: TGCGCCAGCAGCTGGAAAGGTTGGGACAGCCAACTAGAAAAACTGTTTTTT. This codes for CASSWKGWDSQLEKLFF.

Only a few counts were recorded for this clone. This chain connects TRBV6-1 to TRBJ2-3; TRBD1 aligns across 11 bases. V shed 1 base, J shed 5 bases, and the junction held 8 bases outside the gene matches. This CDR3 comprises 17 residues. Per germline, CDR1 MNHNS and CDR2 SASEGT. CDR3 coding DNA: TGTGCCAGCAGTGAAGGGACAGGGGGCGCCTGGGGAGATACGCAGTATTTT. The encoded protein is CASSEGTGGAWGDTQYF.

In its sample, this clone was seen a few times. This chain connects TRBV28 to TRBJ2-7, with 11 bases lining up with TRBD2. The V segment lost 7 bases and the J segment 4 bases; nucleotides outside the gene matches: 12. Looked up from germline, CDR1 is MDHEN and CDR2 is SYDVKM. The CDR3 extends over 16 amino acids. CDR3 in amino acids: CASIPTIAGGLYEQYF. The CDR3 coding sequence is TGTGCCAGCATCCCTACCATAGCGGGAGGGCTATACGAGCAGTACTTC.

The CDR3 spells CSARGASGMYEQYF. The CDR3 nucleotides read TGCAGTGCTAGGGGGGCTAGCGGAATGTACGAGCAGTACTTC. The chain joins TRBV20-1 to TRBJ2-7; D is perhaps TRBD2 (7 bases). Germline V gives CDR1 DFQATT, CDR2 SNEGSKA (reference sequence). Deletions cut 3 bases from V and 4 bases from J, with 16 bases between. The length of the CDR3 is 14 residues.

By share, this clone counts as large (0.1 to 1%). The rearrangement uses TRBV20-1 and TRBJ2-7; D remains ambiguous. V was clipped by 4 bases and J by 4 bases, with 20 bases between them. The length of the CDR3 is 15 residues. Per germline, CDR1 DFQATT and CDR2 SNEGSKA (reference sequence). CDR3 DNA: TGCAGTGCTACCACTTCCGACCGTTTAGGTTACGAGCAGTACTTC. This sequence encodes CSATTSDRLGYEQYF.

The gene calls are TRBV3-1 and TRBJ1-4; D is possibly TRBD1 (6 bases). V lost 1 base to trimming and J lost 7 bases, with 10 bases between them. The germline V gene has CDR1 LGHDT and CDR2 YNNKEL (reference sequence). This CDR3 has 14 residues. CDR3 sequence: CASSQAGEGEKLFF. For the CDR3, the DNA is TGTGCCAGCAGCCAAGCAGGGGAAGGTGAAAAACTGTTTTTT.

This chain joins TRBV29-1 and TRBJ2-7; the D gene is possibly TRBD1 (6 bases). The CDR3 consists of 15 residues. Trimming left V 4 bases short and J 2 bases short, with 18 bases between. The germline CDR1 and CDR2 sequences are SQVTM and ANQGSEA. The CDR3: CSVANPTGSTYEQYF. CDR3 bases: TGCAGCGTTGCCAATCCGACAGGATCCACCTACGAGCAGTACTTC.

The chain couples TRBV7-2 to TRBJ2-2; D gene ambiguous. The germline V gene has CDR1 SGHTA and CDR2 FQGNSA. V was trimmed by 1 base and J by 2 bases, leaving 8 bases between them. The CDR3 is 15 amino acids. The CDR3 nucleotides are TGTGCCAGCAGCTTAGTGTCTATAAACACCGGGGAGCTGTTTTTT. It encodes CASSLVSINTGELFF.

This clone was detected only a few times. The chain joins TRBV6-1 to TRBJ1-1, with D unclear. The CDR3 is 14 amino acids. V was cut by 2 bases and J by 8 bases, with 15 bases left in between. Germline CDR1 reads MNHNS; CDR2 reads SASEGT. In nucleotides, the CDR3 is TGTGCCAGCAGTGAAATCCGCAGAGGCCCCGAAGCTTTCTTT. Encoded protein: CASSEIRRGPEAFF.

This chain joins TRBV28 and TRBJ2-7, with D possibly being TRBD1 (6 bases). The CDR3 spans 14 residues. From germline, CDR1 is MDHEN and CDR2 SYDVKM. Trimming removed 6 bases from V and 3 bases from J, with 15 bases in between. In nucleotides, the CDR3 is TGTGCCAGCAGCCTTAACAGGGACCACTACGAGCAGTACTTC. Its protein is CASSLNRDHYEQYF.

This clone was observed a handful of times. One base away lies a much larger clone, so this may be a sequencing read error. This sequence joins TRBV2 and TRBJ2-2; tentative D call: TRBD1 (6 bases). The V and J ends lost 4 bases and 6 bases respectively, with 15 bases between them. The CDR3 extends over 15 amino acids. From germline, CDR1 is SNHLY and CDR2 FYNNEI. The CDR3, as DNA: TGTGCCAGCAGTGGTATACAGGGCACCGCCGGGGAGCTGTTTTTT. It encodes CASSGIQGTAGELFF. The complete variable domain, with remaining parts taken from reference TRBV2 and TRBJ2-2, reads EPEVTQTPSHQVTQMGQEVILRCVPISNHLYFYWYRQILGQKVEFLVSFYNNEISEKSEIFDDQFSVERPDGSNFTLKIRSTKLEDSAMYFCASSGIQGTAGELFFGEGSRLTVL.

This clone was seen a few times. V gene TRBV7-2 combines with J gene TRBJ2-2; 7 bases align to TRBD1. Trimming cost V 4 bases and J 8 bases; bases outside gene matches: 7. In germline, CDR1 is SGHTA, CDR2 FQGNSA. The CDR3 consists of 14 residues. The CDR3 loop reads CASSSGQTSGELFF. DNA for the CDR3: TGTGCCAGCAGCTCGGGACAGACCTCAGGGGAGCTGTTTTTT.

V gene TRBV4-1 combines with J gene TRBJ2-1, with D maybe TRBD1 (5 bases). Germline V lookup: CDR1 MGHRA, CDR2 YSYEKL. This CDR3 contains 16 residues. The V and J ends lost 3 bases and 1 base respectively, with 13 bases between them. The CDR3 coding sequence is TGCGCCAGCAGCCAGGCAGACAGTCCATCCTACAATGAGCAGTTCTTC. Translation gives CASSQADSPSYNEQFF.

Remarks on this clone: A much larger clone differs by one base, so this may be a read error. The genes are TRBV7-6 and TRBJ1-1; D is possibly TRBD1 (5 bases). Looked up from germline, CDR1 is SGHVS and CDR2 is FNYEAQ. The CDR3 has 15 residues. CDR3 in DNA: TGTGCCAGCATCTTAAGGGCAGGGTCGAACACTGAAGCTTTCTTT. Its translation is CASILRAGSNTEAFF.

This clone was observed at least ten times. This chain connects TRBV6-2 or TRBV6-3 to TRBJ1-6, with D possibly being TRBD1 (6 bases). This CDR3 is 17 amino acids long. The germline CDR1 and CDR2 sequences are MNHEY and SVGEGT. Trimming pared 5 bases from V and 0 bases from J, leaving 14 bases between. The CDR3 loop is CASSPRQERSYNSPLHF. DNA for the CDR3: TGTGCCAGCAGTCCCCGACAGGAACGCTCCTATAATTCACCCCTCCACTTT.

This clone has just a few counts. The chain couples TRBV20-1 to TRBJ2-7, with D possibly being TRBD1 or TRBD2 (5 bases each). CDR3 size: 15 residues. Germline loops: CDR1 DFQATT, CDR2 SNEGSKA (reference sequence). Between the trimmed V and J ends, which lost 4 bases and 2 bases, there was a span of 18 bases. CDR3 loop: CSANWEMGPAYEQYF. The CDR3 bases are TGCAGTGCTAACTGGGAGATGGGGCCCGCCTACGAGCAGTACTTC.

The chain is built from TRBV5-1 and TRBJ2-7; 12 positions match TRBD2. The junction had 10 bases not matched to a gene; V was cut back by 4 bases and J by 5 bases. CDR3 length: 16 residues. Germline values: CDR1 SGHRS, CDR2 YFSETQ. The CDR3 nucleotides read TGCGCCAGCAGCACCCTAGCGGGAGGGCCAGGGAACGAGCAGTACTTC. Its protein product is CASSTLAGGPGNEQYF.

This chain links TRBV18 with TRBJ2-5; D not resolved. V lost 1 base to trimming and J lost 3 bases, with 0 bases between them. Germline V gives CDR1 KGHSH, CDR2 LQKENI. The CDR3 extends over 11 amino acids. The CDR3 DNA follows: TGTGCCAGCTCACCACAAGAGACCCAGTACTTC. It translates to CASSPQETQYF.

The V gene is TRBV11-2, the J gene TRBJ1-1; D ambiguous. The germline gives CDR1 SGHAT, CDR2 FQNNGV. The CDR3 extends over 13 amino acids. Trimming took 8 bases from V and 4 from J, leaving 14 bases between them. CDR3 amino acids: CASARTETTEAFF. In DNA form, the CDR3 reads TGTGCCAGCGCTCGGACGGAGACCACTGAAGCTTTCTTT.

The gene calls are TRBV20-1 and TRBJ1-1; tentatively, D is TRBD1 (5 bases). The CDR3 consists of 14 residues. Germline V lookup: CDR1 DFQATT, CDR2 SNEGSKA (reference sequence). Trimming removed 5 bases from V and 8 bases from J, with 21 bases in between. The CDR3 coding sequence is TGCAGTGCTCCTCTGGGGGAACGGGGCACAGAAGCTTTCTTT. Protein product: CSAPLGERGTEAFF.